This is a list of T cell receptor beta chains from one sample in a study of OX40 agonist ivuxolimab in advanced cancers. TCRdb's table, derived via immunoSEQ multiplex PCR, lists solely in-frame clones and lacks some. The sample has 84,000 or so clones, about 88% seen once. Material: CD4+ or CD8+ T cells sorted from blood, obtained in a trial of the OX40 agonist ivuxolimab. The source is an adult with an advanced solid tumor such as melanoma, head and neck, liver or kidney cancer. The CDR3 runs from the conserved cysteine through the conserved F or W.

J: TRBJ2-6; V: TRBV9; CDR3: CASRGTSGDSGANVLTF
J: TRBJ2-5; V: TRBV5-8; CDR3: CASSSIGQGAKTQYF
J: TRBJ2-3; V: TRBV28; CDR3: CASSLPGLAGGDTDTQYF
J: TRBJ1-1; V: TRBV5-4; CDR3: CASSLGRPWEAFF
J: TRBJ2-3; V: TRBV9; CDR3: CASTLTSVGDTQYF
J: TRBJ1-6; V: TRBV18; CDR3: CASSPVNRGHNSPLHF
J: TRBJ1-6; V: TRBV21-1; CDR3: CASSYPRGMNNSPLHF
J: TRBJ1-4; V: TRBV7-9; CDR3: CASSPGTATNEKLFF
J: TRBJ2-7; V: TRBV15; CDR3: CATSSPQTGNPYEQYF
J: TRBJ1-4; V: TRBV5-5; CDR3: CASSGPRGDEKLFF
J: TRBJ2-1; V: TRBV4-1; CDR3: CASSSISTGRADEQFF
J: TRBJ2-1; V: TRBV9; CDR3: CASSVVGGGSYNEQFF
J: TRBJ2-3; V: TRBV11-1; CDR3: CASGRAGGRGTDTQYF
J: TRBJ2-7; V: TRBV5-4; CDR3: CASSLGGKGLAGPEQYF
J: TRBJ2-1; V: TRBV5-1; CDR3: CASSYTGTMFGEQFF
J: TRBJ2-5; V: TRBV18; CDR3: CASSQTTETQYF
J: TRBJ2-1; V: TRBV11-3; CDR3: CASSQDRASYNEQFF
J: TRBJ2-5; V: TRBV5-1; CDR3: CASSLDGGSQETQYF
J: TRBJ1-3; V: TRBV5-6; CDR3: CASSPDPGASSGNTIYF
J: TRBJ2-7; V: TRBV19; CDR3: CASSVGQPYEQYF
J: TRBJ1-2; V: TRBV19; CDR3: CASSSRTGGSLGYTF
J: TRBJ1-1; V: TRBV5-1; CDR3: CASSRGRGGFTEAFF
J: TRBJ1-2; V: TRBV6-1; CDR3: CASSGDLWGYTF
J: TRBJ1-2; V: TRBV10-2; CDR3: CASSAGGNYGYTF
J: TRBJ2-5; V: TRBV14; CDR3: CASSQVSEETQYF
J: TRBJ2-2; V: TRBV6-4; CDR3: CASSDSIRAVGELFF
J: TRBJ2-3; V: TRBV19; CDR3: CASSMWGKQGSTDTQYF
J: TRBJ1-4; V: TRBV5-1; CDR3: CASSTGTDNEKLFF
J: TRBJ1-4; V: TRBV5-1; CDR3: CASSFQAMSEKLFF
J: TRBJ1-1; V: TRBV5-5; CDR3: CASSLIGIAEAFF
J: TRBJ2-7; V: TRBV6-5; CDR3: CASSPTISYEQYF
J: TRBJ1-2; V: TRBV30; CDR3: CAWNRGNYGYTF
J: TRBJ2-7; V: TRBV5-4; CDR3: CASSRASFTYEQYF
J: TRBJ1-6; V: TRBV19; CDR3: CASNNGQADNSPLHF
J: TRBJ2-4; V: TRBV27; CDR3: CASSLRTLGIQYF
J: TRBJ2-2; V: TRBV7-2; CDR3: CASNRGLSSGTGELFF
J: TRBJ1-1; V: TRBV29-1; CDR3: CSVAGGEGDGTEAFF